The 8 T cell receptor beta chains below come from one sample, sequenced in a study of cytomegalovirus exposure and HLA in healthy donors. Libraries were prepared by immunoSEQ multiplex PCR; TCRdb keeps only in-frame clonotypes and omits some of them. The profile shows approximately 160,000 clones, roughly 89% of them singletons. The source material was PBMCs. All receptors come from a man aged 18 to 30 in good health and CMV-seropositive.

CDR3 loop: CASSFSGSSDTQYF. The DNA of the CDR3 is TGTGCCAGCAGCTTTAGCGGGAGTTCTGATACGCAGTATTTT. This chain joins TRBV13 and TRBJ2-3; 9 bases fit TRBD2. Germline V gives CDR1 PRHDT, CDR2 FYEKMQ (reference sequence). CDR3 length: 14 amino acids. Trimming removed 3 bases from V and 6 bases from J; junction bases left unmatched: 4.

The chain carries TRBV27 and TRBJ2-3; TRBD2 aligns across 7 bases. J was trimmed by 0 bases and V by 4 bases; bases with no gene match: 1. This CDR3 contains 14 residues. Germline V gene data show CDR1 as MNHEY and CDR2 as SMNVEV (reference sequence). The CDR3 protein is CASSSRGSTDTQYF. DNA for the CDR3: TGTGCCAGCAGTTCGCGGGGGAGCACAGATACGCAGTATTTT.

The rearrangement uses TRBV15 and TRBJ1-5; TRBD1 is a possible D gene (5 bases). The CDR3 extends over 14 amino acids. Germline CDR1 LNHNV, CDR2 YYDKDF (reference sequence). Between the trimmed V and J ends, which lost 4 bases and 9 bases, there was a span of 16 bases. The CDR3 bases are TGTGCCACCAGCACGGACACCTCGATTGGGCCCCAGCATTTT. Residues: CATSTDTSIGPQHF.

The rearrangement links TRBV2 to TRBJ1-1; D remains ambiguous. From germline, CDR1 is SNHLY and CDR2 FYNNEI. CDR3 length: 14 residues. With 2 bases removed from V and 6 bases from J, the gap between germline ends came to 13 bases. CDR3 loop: CASSEFPSYAEAFF. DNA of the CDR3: TGTGCCAGCAGTGAATTCCCTAGTTACGCTGAAGCTTTCTTT.

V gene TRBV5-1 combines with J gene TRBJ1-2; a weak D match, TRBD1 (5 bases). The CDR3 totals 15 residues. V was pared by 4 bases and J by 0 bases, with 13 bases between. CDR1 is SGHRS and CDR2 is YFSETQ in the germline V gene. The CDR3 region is CASSDATATNYGYTF. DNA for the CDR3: TGCGCCAGCAGCGACGCGACAGCCACTAACTATGGCTACACCTTC.

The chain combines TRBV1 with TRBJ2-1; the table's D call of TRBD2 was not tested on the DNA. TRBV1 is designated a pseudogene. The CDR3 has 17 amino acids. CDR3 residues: CTSSPGLAGGLGCEQFF. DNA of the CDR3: TGCACCAGCAGCCCCGGACTAGCGGGTGGGTTAGGTTGTGAGCAGTTCTTC.

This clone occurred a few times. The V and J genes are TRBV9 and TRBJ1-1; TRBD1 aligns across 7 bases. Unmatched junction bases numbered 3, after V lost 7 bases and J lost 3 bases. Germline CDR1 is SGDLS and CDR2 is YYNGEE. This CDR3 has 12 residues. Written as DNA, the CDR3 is TGTGCCAGCGGTGGACAGGACACTGAAGCTTTCTTT. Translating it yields CASGGQDTEAFF.

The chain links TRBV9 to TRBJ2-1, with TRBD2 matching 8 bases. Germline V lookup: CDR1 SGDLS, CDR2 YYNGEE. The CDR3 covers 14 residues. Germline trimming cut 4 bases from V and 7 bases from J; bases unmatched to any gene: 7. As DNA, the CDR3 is TGTGCCAGCAGCCCGGGCCAGCGGGAGAATGAGCAGTTCTTC. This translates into CASSPGQRENEQFF.